The sequence of this TCR beta chain was determined in a study of siplizumab effects on memory and regulatory T cells. In its sample, this clone ranks as medium-sized. Its target is not known. The CDR3 is made up of 17 amino acids. Cells from the mixed lymphocyte reaction underwent coculture for 6 to 7 days at 37 degrees C. Some clones are missing from TCRdb's copy, which holds only in-frame ones; the method was immunoSEQ multiplex PCR. The sample lists 10,000 or so clones; around half were seen once. What was sequenced was CFSE-low (dividing) CD8+ T cells sorted from an allogeneic mixed lymphocyte reaction. This chain uses TRBV21-1 with TRBJ2-2; TRBD1 is the table's D call and was not checked against the DNA. TRBV21-1 is listed as a pseudogene. This TCR was recovered from a human donor in good health; the cells came from an allogeneic mixed lymphocyte reaction. Some clones in this sample may be carry-over from other donors' samples. CDR3 DNA sequence: TGTGCCAGCAGCGTAGACTCTCAGGGGGCCTACACCGGGGAGCTGTTTTTT. It encodes CASSVDSQGAYTGELFF.